The 19 T cell receptor beta chains given below trace back to one sample, sequenced in a study of glioma-infiltrating T cells after dendritic cell vaccination. Sequencing used immunoSEQ multiplex PCR; TCRdb keeps in-frame clones, though not all of them. The table records tens of thousands of clones, about nine tenths of them present only once. The sample was blood, taken before dendritic cell vaccination. All receptors derive from a human donor with glioblastoma.

The chain couples TRBV4-1 to TRBJ2-5; D is ambiguous. The V and J ends lost 1 base and 2 bases respectively, with 8 bases between them. CDR1 and CDR2 (germline): MGHRA, YSYEKL. The CDR3 runs to 14 residues. Written as DNA, the CDR3 is TGCGCCAGCAGCCAAGGAGCAAAACAAGAGACCCAGTACTTC. Protein sequence: CASSQGAKQETQYF.

V is TRBV6-6 and J is TRBJ1-2, with 9 bases that match TRBD1. Trimming cost V 4 bases and J 1 base; bases outside gene matches: 4. CDR1 and CDR2 from the germline V gene are MNHNY and SVGAGI (reference sequence). This CDR3 region has 15 residues. Here the CDR3 reads CASSWTGENNYGYTF. CDR3 sequence (DNA): TGTGCCAGCAGTTGGACAGGGGAAAATAACTATGGCTACACCTTC.

The chain has TRBV7-2 and TRBJ2-6, with 8 bases that match TRBD1. With 5 bases clipped from V and 9 bases from J, the junction kept 15 bases outside the gene matches. This CDR3 is 17 amino acids long. Looked up from germline, CDR1 is SGHTA and CDR2 is FQGNSA. CDR3 amino acids: CASSLEYPGQVNNVLTF. Here the CDR3 DNA reads TGTGCCAGCAGCCTTGAGTACCCGGGACAGGTTAACAACGTCCTGACTTTC.

The J gene is TRBJ2-2, the V gene TRBV27; the D is unclear. The CDR3 runs to 14 residues. Germline V gene lookup returns CDR1 MNHEY and CDR2 SMNVEV (reference sequence). The V end was cut by 3 bases, the J end by 4 bases, with 9 bases between. CDR3: CASSFFLGTGELFF. The CDR3 DNA sequence: TGTGCCAGCAGTTTTTTCCTAGGCACCGGGGAGCTGTTTTTT.

This clone was observed once. V usage is TRBV28 and J usage is TRBJ2-4, with 9 bases fitting TRBD2. V was pared by 5 bases and J by 0 bases, with 17 bases of the junction left unmatched. This CDR3 region has 20 residues. Germline V gene sequence: CDR1 MDHEN, CDR2 SYDVKM. The CDR3 here is CASSPRLAGPTVLAKNIQYF. The CDR3 coding sequence is TGTGCCAGCAGTCCCAGGCTAGCGGGACCGACCGTTCTAGCCAAAAACATTCAGTACTTC. The variable domain in full, with the rest retrieved from reference TRBV28 and TRBJ2-4, is DVKVTQSSRYLVKRTGEKVFLECVQDMDHENMFWYRQDPGLGLRLIYFSYDVKMKEKGDIPEGYSVSREKKERFSLILESASTNQTSMYLCASSPRLAGPTVLAKNIQYFGAGTRLSVL.

The chain employs TRBV5-1 and TRBJ2-7; TRBD1 aligns across 7 bases. V lost 6 bases to trimming and J lost 6 bases; unmatched junction nucleotides: 15. The CDR3 has 15 residues. Germline CDR1 reads SGHRS; CDR2 reads YFSETQ. CDR3 residues: CASTPFSGTASEQYF. CDR3 DNA: TGCGCCAGCACCCCTTTCTCCGGGACAGCGTCCGAGCAGTACTTC.

The chain employs TRBV6-5 and TRBJ1-1; D might be TRBD1 (6 bases). CDR1 and CDR2 from the germline V gene are MNHEY and SVGAGI. V was clipped by 7 bases and J by 5 bases, with 20 bases between them. The length of the CDR3 is 15 residues. CDR3 residues: CASITGTGQRTEAFF. The CDR3 DNA reads as TGTGCCAGCATTACAGGCACAGGGCAAAGGACTGAAGCTTTCTTT.

V usage is TRBV23-1 and J usage is TRBJ2-3; 7 bases match TRBD1. TRBV23-1 is an open reading frame whose function is uncertain. The CDR3 length is 13 residues. The J segment lost 2 bases and the V segment lost 9 bases, leaving 5 bases of the junction unmatched. In nucleotides, the CDR3 is TGCGCCAGATGGGGACAGCTCACAGATACGCAGTATTTT. Residues: CARWGQLTDTQYF.

The chain links TRBV29-1 to TRBJ1-2; the match to TRBD1 covers 10 bases. CDR3 size: 16 residues. Per the germline V gene, CDR1 is SQVTM and CDR2 is ANQGSEA. The ends lost 1 base at V and 2 bases at J; junction bases unmatched: 7. The CDR3 region is CSVEVDGQGENYGYTF. As DNA, the CDR3 is TGCAGCGTTGAAGTTGATGGACAGGGGGAAAACTATGGCTACACCTTC.

The genes are TRBV4-1 and TRBJ2-7, with TRBD2 as a possible D gene (6 bases). CDR3 length: 13 amino acids. V was shortened by 3 bases and J by 3 bases, with 9 bases between the two germline ends. From germline, CDR1 is MGHRA and CDR2 YSYEKL. In DNA, the CDR3 is TGCGCCAGCAGCCAGACCGGGGGCTACGAGCAGTACTTC. Translating gives CASSQTGGYEQYF.

The chain employs TRBV4-1 and TRBJ1-6; TRBD1 might be the D (6 bases). The ends were cut back, 11 bases at V and 0 bases at J, with 17 bases in the middle. This CDR3 is 16 amino acids long. Germline V lookup: CDR1 MGHRA, CDR2 YSYEKL. The CDR3 here is CAASDIGGSYNSPLHF. CDR3 nucleotides: TGCGCCGCTTCAGACATAGGGGGCTCCTATAATTCACCCCTCCACTTT.

The chain recombines TRBV7-2 with TRBJ2-3; the match to TRBD1 covers 8 bases. The CDR3 extends over 13 amino acids. Unmatched junction bases numbered 4, after V lost 5 bases and J lost 6 bases. Germline V gene lookup returns CDR1 SGHTA and CDR2 FQGNSA. The CDR3 nucleotides read TGTGCCAGCAGCCCCAGGGACAGGGATACGCAGTATTTT. It yields the protein CASSPRDRDTQYF.

This clone was seen just once. The chain combines TRBV4-1 with TRBJ2-3; 7 bases are shared with TRBD1. The CDR3 length is 15 residues. Germline V lookup: CDR1 MGHRA, CDR2 YSYEKL. J gave up 0 bases and V 4 bases, and 4 bases lay outside the gene matches. The CDR3 is CASSRDSYSTDTQYF. Here the CDR3 DNA reads TGCGCCAGCAGCCGGGACAGCTACAGCACAGATACGCAGTATTTT.

This chain connects TRBV25-1 to TRBJ2-1; 10 bases are shared with TRBD1. The germline gives CDR1 MGHDK, CDR2 SYGVNS. Trimming took 1 base from V and 7 from J; bases not matched to a gene: 10. This CDR3 contains 17 residues. The CDR3 DNA reads as TGTGCCAGCAGTGAATTTGTGACAGGGGGCCGGATTAATGAGCAGTTCTTC. Translated, it gives CASSEFVTGGRINEQFF.

This clone was detected only a few times. The V gene is TRBV19, the J gene TRBJ1-1; 10 bases map to TRBD1. CDR1 LNHDA and CDR2 SQIVND come from the germline V gene (reference sequence). CDR3 length: 14 residues. J gave up 5 bases and V 4 bases, and 4 bases lay outside the gene matches. In DNA, the CDR3 is TGTGCCAGTAGTAAAGGGACAGGGGTTACTGAAGCTTTCTTT. Its translation: CASSKGTGVTEAFF.

The chain employs TRBV2 and TRBJ2-5, with 7 positions matching TRBD1. Germline V gene sequence: CDR1 SNHLY, CDR2 FYNNEI. The CDR3 has 12 residues. The V and J ends lost 7 bases and 9 bases, in that order; junction bases with no gene match: 8. In nucleotides, the CDR3 is TGTGCCAGCACCGGGACAGCCCGTGCCCAGTACTTC. Translated: CASTGTARAQYF.

The chain joins TRBV14 to TRBJ2-1, with 7 bases lining up with TRBD2. Trimming cost V 4 bases and J 5 bases; bases outside gene matches: 11. The length of the CDR3 is 16 residues. Germline CDR1 is SGHDN and CDR2 is FVKESK. As DNA, the CDR3 is TGTGCCAGCAGCCCTCTAGGGCCTAGCGGAAACAATGAGCAGTTCTTC. It specifies CASSPLGPSGNNEQFF.

V usage is TRBV5-1 and J usage is TRBJ2-2; TRBD1 is a possible D gene (6 bases). The CDR3 spans 19 residues. The germline V gene encodes CDR1 SGHRS and CDR2 YFSETQ. The V end lost 0 bases, the J end lost 3 bases, and 21 bases lay between the germline ends. In DNA, the CDR3 is TGCGCCAGCAGCTTGGGCATGCTCCGGGACACCTATTACACCGGGGAGCTGTTTTTT. This translates into CASSLGMLRDTYYTGELFF.

This clone was observed a few times. The chain carries TRBV11-3 and TRBJ2-1, with TRBD2 matching 9 bases. The V and J ends lost 6 bases and 7 bases, in that order; junction bases with no gene match: 7. Germline assignment: CDR1 SGHNT and CDR2 YENEEA. The length of the CDR3 is 14 residues. CDR3: CASSPRREGNEQFF. In DNA form, the CDR3 reads TGTGCCAGCAGTCCGAGGCGGGAGGGTAATGAGCAGTTCTTC.